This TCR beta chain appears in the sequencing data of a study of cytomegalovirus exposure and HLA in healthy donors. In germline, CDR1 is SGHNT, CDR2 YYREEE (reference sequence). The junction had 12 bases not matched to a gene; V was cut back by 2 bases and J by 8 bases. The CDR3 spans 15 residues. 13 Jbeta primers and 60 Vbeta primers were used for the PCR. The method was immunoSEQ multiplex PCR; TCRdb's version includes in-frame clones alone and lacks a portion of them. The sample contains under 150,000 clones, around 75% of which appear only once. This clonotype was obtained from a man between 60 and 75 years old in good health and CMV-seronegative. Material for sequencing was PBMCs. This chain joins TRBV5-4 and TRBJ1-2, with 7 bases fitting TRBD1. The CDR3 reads CASSFSGQDFRGYTF. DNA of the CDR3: TGTGCCAGCAGCTTCTCTGGACAGGACTTCCGAGGCTACACCTTC. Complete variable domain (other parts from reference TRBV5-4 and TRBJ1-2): ETGVTQSPTHLIKTRGQQVTLRCSSQSGHNTVSWYQQALGQGPQFIFQYYREEENGRGNFPPRFSGLQFPNYSSELNVNALELDDSALYLCASSFSGQDFRGYTFGSGTRLTVV.